A single TCR beta chain is shown here with its context. The donors were in the roughly 130-subject validation cohort, distinct from the roughly 700-subject first cohort. Profiled with immunoSEQ multiplex PCR; TCRdb holds only in-frame clones, not every one. The profile shows roughly 200,000 clones, roughly 86% of them singletons. These data belong to a study of cytomegalovirus exposure and HLA in healthy donors. What was sequenced was PBMCs. The origin of this receptor is a man younger than 40 in good health and CMV-seropositive.

The DNA for the CDR3 is TGTGCCAGCAGGAGAGCGGGGGGGTCCTACACAGATACGCAGTATTTT. As protein: CASRRAGGSYTDTQYF. The rearrangement joins TRBV27 to TRBJ2-3; 10 bases align to TRBD2. The germline gives CDR1 MNHEY, CDR2 SMNVEV (reference sequence). CDR3 length: 16 residues. The J segment lost 2 bases and the V segment lost 6 bases, leaving 8 bases of the junction unmatched.